This TCR beta chain was observed in a study of control samples from healthy donors and cancer patients. Sequencing was performed with immunoSEQ multiplex PCR; in TCRdb, only in-frame clones are kept and a portion is missing. Among 98,000 or so clones listed, 79% were seen once. The V segment lost 7 bases and the J segment 2 bases; nucleotides outside the gene matches: 2. This CDR3 contains 14 residues. Per germline, CDR1 MNHEY and CDR2 SVGAGI. Input material: blood. This TCR was recovered from a woman aged 30 to 39 in good health. The chain links TRBV6-5 to TRBJ2-6; 7 positions agree with TRBD2. The CDR3 loop is CASKRGAGANVLTF. The CDR3 DNA follows: TGTGCCAGCAAGCGGGGAGCTGGGGCCAACGTCCTGACTTTC.